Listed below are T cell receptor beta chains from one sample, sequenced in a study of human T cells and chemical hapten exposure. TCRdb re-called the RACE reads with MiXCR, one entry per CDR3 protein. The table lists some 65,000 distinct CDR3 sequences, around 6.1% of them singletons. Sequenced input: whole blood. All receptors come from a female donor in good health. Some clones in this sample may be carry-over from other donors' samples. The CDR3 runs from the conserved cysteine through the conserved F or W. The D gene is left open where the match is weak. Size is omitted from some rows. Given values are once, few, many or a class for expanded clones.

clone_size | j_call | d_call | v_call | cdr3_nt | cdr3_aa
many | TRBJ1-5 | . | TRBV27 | TGTGCCAGCAGGGGAGGGGGTCATCAGCCCCAGCATTTT | CASRGGGHQPQHF
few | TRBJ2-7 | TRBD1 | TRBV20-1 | TGCAGTGCTAGAGAGACAGGGGGCCTCTACGAGCAGTACTTC | CSARETGGLYEQYF
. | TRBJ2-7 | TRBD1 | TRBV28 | TGTGCCAGCAGTACCGGGACAGGGATCTACGAGCAGTACTTC | CASSTGTGIYEQYF
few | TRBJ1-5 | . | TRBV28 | TGTGCCAGCAGTTTATTGTCAGGCAATCAGCCCCAGCATTTT | CASSLLSGNQPQHF
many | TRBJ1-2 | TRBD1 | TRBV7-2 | TGTGCCAGCAGCTTAGTGGGGACAGGGGGGGAACCAAATGGCTACACCTTC | CASSLVGTGGEPNGYTF
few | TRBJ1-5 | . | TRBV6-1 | TGTGCCAGCAGTGAAGCGGGGGGGGGCGGAATTCAGCCCCAGCATTTT | CASSEAGGGGIQPQHF
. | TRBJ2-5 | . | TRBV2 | TGTGCCAGCAGTGAAGAACTCACCATCAAGGAGACCCAGTACTTC | CASSEELTIKETQYF
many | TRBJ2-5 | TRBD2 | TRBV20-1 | TGCAGTGCTAGAGGCCTACTAGCGGGGGGGTTTCAAGAGACCCAGTACTTC | CSARGLLAGGFQETQYF
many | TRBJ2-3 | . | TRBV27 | TGTGCCAGCAGTTTTTACAGGGACACAGATACGCAGTATTTT | CASSFYRDTDTQYF
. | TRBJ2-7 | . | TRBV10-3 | TGTGCCATCAGTGAGTCGATACGGTACGAGCAGTACTTC | CAISESIRYEQYF
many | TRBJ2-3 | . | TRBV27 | TGTGCCAGCAGTTTATCGGCCTCCACAGATACGCAGTATTTT | CASSLSASTDTQYF
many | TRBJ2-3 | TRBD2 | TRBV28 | TGTGCCAGCAGGATAGCGGGAGGGCCGATAGATACGCAGTATTTT | CASRIAGGPIDTQYF
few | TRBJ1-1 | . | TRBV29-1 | TGCAGCGTTGGTCACACTGAAGCTTTCTTT | CSVGHTEAFF
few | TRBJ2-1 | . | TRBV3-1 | TGTGCCAGCAGCCAAGAACTACTCCTGGGCGTCGGGAACAATGAGCAGTTCTTC | CASSQELLLGVGNNEQFF
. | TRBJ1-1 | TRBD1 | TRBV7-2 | TGTGCCAGCAGCCAGGACAGGGGGCGTCAAGCTTTCTTT | CASSQDRGRQAFF
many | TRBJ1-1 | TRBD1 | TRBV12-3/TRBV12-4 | TGTGCCAGCAGTTTAGCACAGGGGCTAATGGCTGAAGCTTTCTTT | CASSLAQGLMAEAFF
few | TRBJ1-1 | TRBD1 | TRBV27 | TGTGCCAGCAGTCTATCAGTCCCGGGACAGGGATCGTTGACTGAAGCTTTCTTT | CASSLSVPGQGSLTEAFF
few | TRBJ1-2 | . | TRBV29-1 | TGCAGCGTTCCCAATGTTGGGGGGGCGGGAAACTATGGCTACACCTTC | CSVPNVGGAGNYGYTF
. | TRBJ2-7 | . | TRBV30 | TGTGCCTGGAGGCCCCGGGGGCCCTACGAGCAGTACTTC | CAWRPRGPYEQYF
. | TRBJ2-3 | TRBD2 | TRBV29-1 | TGCAGCGTTGACCGGGGGACTAGCGTCACAGATACGCAGTATTTT | CSVDRGTSVTDTQYF
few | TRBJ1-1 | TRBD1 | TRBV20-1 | TGCAGTGCTGGACTGGACAGGCCTGAAGCTTTCTTT | CSAGLDRPEAFF
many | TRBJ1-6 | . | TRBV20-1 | TGCAGTGCTAGCCCGCAGTTGAATAATTCACCCCTCCACTTT | CSASPQLNNSPLHF
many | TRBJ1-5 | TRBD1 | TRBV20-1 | TGCAGTTATGCCCCAGGGGGCCAGCCCCAGCATTTT | CSYAPGGQPQHF
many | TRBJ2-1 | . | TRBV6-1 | TGTGCCAGCAGTGAACCGGCGTCAAGGAATGAGCAGTTCTTC | CASSEPASRNEQFF